This T cell receptor beta chain is from a study of shared clonotypes between healthy human individuals (dated by TCRdb to about 2020). About the investigation overall: Three men and a couple of women, aged 18 to 49 years, made up the cohort. To increase sequencing depth and limit assay-specific biases, TCR repertoire library preparation and sequencing were carried out by different laboratories using diverse techniques. The study deeply sequenced blood TCR repertoires of about 5 healthy adults to estimate repertoire size and the extent of clonotype sharing between individuals. For each donor, CD4 naive and CD4 memory were each run on three plates, CD8 naive on two plates, and CD8 memory on one plate. Leukapheresis yielded between about 0.85 and 9 billion PBMCs per donor. The investigation overall reported the following: Pairwise subsampling indicated that sequencing depth was expected to affect the degree of clonotype sharing among donors. The genetic and exposure-history diversity represented was limited by the small number of donors. Incomplete sequencing was indicated by rarefaction of sorted-subset datasets, despite the large sequencing depth. Sampling was restricted to blood, and TCR repertoires in tissue are likely to differ from TCR repertoires in blood. Sharing across a handful of donors was observed for approximately 4.6% of naive CD4, over 3% of naive CD8, 2% to 2.5% of memory CD4, and approximately 0.41% of memory CD8 clonotypes. Naive subsets generally had larger estimated clonotype richness than memory subsets. Higher generation probabilities were observed for clonotypes shared by all four sorted-subset donors than for non-shared clonotypes.

From the cysteine up to the phenylalanine, the CDR3 has a length of 14 residues. CDR3 DNA only is kept here, 42 bases in frame from base 1. The germline V gene encodes CDR1 SEHNR and CDR2 FQNEAQ (reference sequence). Trimming accounts for 6 bases at V and 3 bases at J, while the number of junction bases matched to no gene is 5. This clone was seen only a few times. What this receptor recognizes is not known. Base qualities were left out, and no much larger clone turns up one base away. Donors were healthy HIV-negative adults with no recently reported acute infections or vaccinations. Only Caucasian adults living in Nashville, Tennessee, USA were represented among the donors. Magnetic negative selection was used to enrich CD4+ T cells, after which naive cells were positively selected on CD45RA and the negative fraction became the memory subset. After blood collection by leukapheresis, PBMCs were isolated using Ficoll-Histopaque density gradient centrifugation and then cryopreserved in the vapor phase of liquid nitrogen. Analytical flow cytometry was used to check the purity and quantity of each magnetically sorted T cell population. Each sorted fraction had its genomic DNA isolated and then quantified by UV absorbance on a Nanodrop 2000c.

Using the deep immunoSEQ assay, TCR CDR3 regions were amplified from genomic DNA by multiplex PCR. Extracted genomic DNA from each cell subset was distributed evenly across all wells of several immunoSEQ 96-well plates, and each plate was treated as a replicate. For sorted subsets, each replicate PCR was loaded with around 200 ng genomic DNA, equivalent to about 30,000 T cell genomes. The purified libraries were quantified using a Qubit 3.0 fluorometer, sized with a Bioanalyzer 2100, and then quantified again using the KAPA Library Quantification kit. Each immunoSEQ 96-well plate was sequenced on its own single-read 150-cycle Illumina NextSeq 550 flow cell. In the paper's pipeline: Because the immunoSEQ output held only junctional sequences and lacked quality scores, the filtering could not match the filtering applied to full-length reads. Sequences were annotated with PyIR, a Python wrapper for IgBLAST v1.9, using IMGT germline references to assign V/J genes and CDR3. Reads were filtered out if the reads had weak V/J assignments (E-value above 1e-6), no CDR3, stop codons, out-of-frame junctions, or ambiguous translated residues. V3J clonotypes were defined as sequences sharing the same inferred V gene, J gene, and CDR3 amino acid sequence. The percentage overlap between two repertoires was calculated by dividing the number of shared unique clonotypes by the size of the smaller repertoire. Three approaches were used to assess repertoire richness: RTK rarefaction, the Chao1 estimator, and Recon v2.1 estimates of unobserved clonotypes. OLGA was used to compute generation probabilities for all TCRbeta clonotypes that the gDNA method yielded from a handful of donors. TCRdb re-hosts the immuneACCESS table, in-frame sequences only. Its copies lack some clones; in the studies checked, an unresolved V gene accounts for under half of them, and the cause for the rest is not known. The V and J calls and clone size were taken over from that table, and D and trimming were inferred from the DNA. This sample holds over 700,000 clones; about two thirds were observed only once. The leading ten clones occupy under 2% of the sample.

The chain was built from TRBV7-9 and TRBJ1-1; TRBD1 fits 9 bases in the junction. Sample: memory CD4+ T cells sorted from blood. What this sample's cell subset or site label stands for: CD45RA-negative fraction. This clonotype originated in a woman in her 30s in good health. The sequenced DNA is TGTGCCAGCAGTCAACAGGGGGCTTACACTGAAGCTTTCTTT. It translates to CASSQQGAYTEAFF.